These 8 T cell receptor beta chains share one sample of origin, sequenced in a study of CD8 T cells in ankylosing spondylitis. Study-level results: A TCR beta motif of 8 or 9 highly homologous variants appeared characteristic of ankylosing spondylitis blood.

TCRdb independently ran MiXCR on the 5' RACE reads; one entry per CDR3 protein. This table has about 330,000 distinct CDR3 sequences, around 7.6% appearing once. These receptors have no known antigen. Sequencing was carried out using blood, either unsorted or a sorted T cell fraction (not recorded which). The receptor set was obtained from a male donor with ankylosing spondylitis.

The gene calls are TRBV27 and TRBJ2-7, with unresolved D. The CDR3 covers 13 residues. Germline V gene sequence: CDR1 MNHEY, CDR2 SMNVEV (reference sequence). V lost 7 bases, J lost 3 bases, and 13 bases lay in between. The chain's CDR3 is CASKKPGIYEQYF. In DNA, the CDR3 is TGTGCCAGCAAAAAACCAGGAATCTACGAGCAGTACTTC.

A few counts support this clonotype. V and J are TRBV10-2 and TRBJ2-7; D is ambiguous. The CDR3 totals 13 residues. Germline CDR1 WSHSY, CDR2 SAAADI. Trimming left V 3 bases short and J 2 bases short, with 8 bases between. The chain's CDR3 is CASSEGNPYEQYF. The CDR3 nucleotides read TGCGCCAGCAGTGAAGGCAATCCCTACGAGCAGTACTTC.

This clonotype showed up just a few times. The chain links TRBV29-1 to TRBJ2-3, with 10 bases identical to TRBD2. CDR1 SQVTM and CDR2 ANQGSEA come from the germline V gene. Trimming at V came to 7 bases and at J to 0 bases, leaving 7 bases not matched to a gene. CDR3 length: 15 residues. The CDR3 loop is CSGETSGASTDTQYF. CDR3 sequence (DNA): TGCAGCGGAGAAACTAGCGGGGCTAGCACAGATACGCAGTATTTT.

This clonotype turned up a few times. CDR3 residues: CASSQDGTVGQPQHF. In DNA form, the CDR3 reads TGTGCCAGCAGCCAAGACGGGACAGTTGGTCAGCCCCAGCATTTT. This chain joins TRBV3-1 and TRBJ1-5, with TRBD1 matching 7 bases. V dropped 0 bases and J dropped 6; count of bases not matched to a gene: 5. The CDR3 is 15 residues long. CDR1 and CDR2 from the germline V gene are LGHDT and YNNKEL (reference sequence).

In this sample, this clonotype turned up many times. The genes are TRBV5-1 and TRBJ2-1; 8 bases fit TRBD2. The CDR3 contains 15 residues. The V segment lost 3 bases and the J segment 10 bases; nucleotides outside the gene matches: 12. Germline CDR1 reads SGHRS; CDR2 reads YFSETQ. The DNA of the CDR3 is TGCGCCAGCAGCTATACTAGCGGTTCCTTTGTGGAGCAGTTCTTC. Protein: CASSYTSGSFVEQFF. Combining the CDR3 with reference TRBV5-1 and TRBJ2-1 gives the whole variable domain KAGVTQTPRYLIKTRGQQVTLSCSPISGHRSVSWYQQTPGQGLQFLFEYFSETQRNKGNFPGRFSGRQFSNSRSEMNVSTLELGDSALYLCASSYTSGSFVEQFFGPGTRLTVL.

The rearrangement uses TRBV14 and TRBJ1-6; possibly TRBD1 for D (6 bases). The CDR3 length is 14 residues. With 5 bases removed from V and 6 bases from J, the gap between germline ends came to 11 bases. The V gene's germline CDR1 is SGHDN and CDR2 FVKESK. CDR3 loop: CASSSWGANSPLHF. The DNA of the CDR3 is TGTGCCAGCAGCTCCTGGGGGGCTAATTCACCCCTCCACTTT.

V is TRBV7-3 and J is TRBJ2-2; a possible D gene is TRBD2 (5 bases). The CDR3 covers 15 residues. With 4 bases removed from V and 1 base from J, the gap between germline ends came to 10 bases. Germline CDR1 reads SGHTA; CDR2 reads FQGTGA. Here the CDR3 DNA reads TGTGCCAGCAGCTCGAGCGGAAAGAACACCGGGGAGCTGTTTTTT. It specifies CASSSSGKNTGELFF.

This clonotype was detected a few times. CDR3 protein: CASGRFVDTQYF. CDR3 coding DNA: TGTGCCAGCGGCCGATTCGTAGATACGCAGTATTTT. The chain uses TRBV6-6 and TRBJ2-3; no definite D call. This CDR3 is 12 amino acids long. Germline CDR1 and CDR2: MNHNY and SVGAGI (reference sequence). Trimming left V 8 bases short and J 5 bases short, with 11 bases between.